The sequence of this TCR beta chain was determined in a study of blood T cell repertoires in COVID-19. On the study more broadly: The cDNA or gDNA used as material had been derived from T cells, B-cell-depleted T cells, or PBMCs.

Seattle cases were enrolled at active infection and followed longitudinally. The CDR3 is 15 residues long. CDR1 is MNHEY and CDR2 is SMNVEV in the germline V gene (reference sequence). Trimming pared 6 bases from V and 2 bases from J, leaving 11 bases between. Using immunoSEQ multiplex PCR, the repertoire was profiled, and TCRdb retains in-frame clones only, with some absent. The sample has 150,000 to 200,000 clones, 84% seen once. The chain uses TRBV27 and TRBJ1-6; D is undetermined. This TCR derives from a woman in her seventies with COVID-19, enrolled during active disease. Sequencing used peripheral blood. DNA for the CDR3: TGTGCCAGCAGGCTCACGGGTACCTATAATTCACCCCTCCACTTT. Amino acid sequence: CASRLTGTYNSPLHF.